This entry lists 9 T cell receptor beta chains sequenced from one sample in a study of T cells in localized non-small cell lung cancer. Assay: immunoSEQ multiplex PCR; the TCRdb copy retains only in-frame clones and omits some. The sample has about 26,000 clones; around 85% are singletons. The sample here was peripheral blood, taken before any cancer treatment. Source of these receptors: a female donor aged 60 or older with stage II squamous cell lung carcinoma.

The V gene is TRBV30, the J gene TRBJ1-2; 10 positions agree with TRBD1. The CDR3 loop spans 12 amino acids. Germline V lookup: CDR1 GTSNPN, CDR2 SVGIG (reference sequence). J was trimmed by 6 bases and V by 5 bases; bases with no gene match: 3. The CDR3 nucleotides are TGTGCCTGGGCGGGGACAGGGGATGGCTACACCTTC. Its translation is CAWAGTGDGYTF.

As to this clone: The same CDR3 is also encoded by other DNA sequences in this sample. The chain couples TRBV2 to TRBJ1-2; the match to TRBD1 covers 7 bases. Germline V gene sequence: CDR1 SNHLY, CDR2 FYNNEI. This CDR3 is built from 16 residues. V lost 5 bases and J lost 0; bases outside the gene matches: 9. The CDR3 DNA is TGTGCCAGCAGTAGGGGACAGTTAGAGGCTAACTATGGCTACACCTTC. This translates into CASSRGQLEANYGYTF.

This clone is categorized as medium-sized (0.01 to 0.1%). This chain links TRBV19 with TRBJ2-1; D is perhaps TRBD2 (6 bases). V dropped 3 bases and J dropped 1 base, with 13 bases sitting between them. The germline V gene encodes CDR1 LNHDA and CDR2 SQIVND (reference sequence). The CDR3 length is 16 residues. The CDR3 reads CASSIIGGNSYNEQFF. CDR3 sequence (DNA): TGTGCCAGTAGTATTATAGGCGGGAATTCCTACAATGAGCAGTTCTTC.

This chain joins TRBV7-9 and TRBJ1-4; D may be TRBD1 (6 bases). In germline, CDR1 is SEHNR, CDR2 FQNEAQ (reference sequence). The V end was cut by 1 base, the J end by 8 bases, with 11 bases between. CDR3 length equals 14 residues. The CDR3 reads CASSLETQGEKLFF. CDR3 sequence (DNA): TGTGCCAGCAGCTTAGAGACGCAGGGGGAAAAACTGTTTTTT.

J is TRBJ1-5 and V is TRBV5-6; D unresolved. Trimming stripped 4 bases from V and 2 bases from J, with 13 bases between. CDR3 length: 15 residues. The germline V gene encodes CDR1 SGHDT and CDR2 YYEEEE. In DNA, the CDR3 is TGTGCCAGCAGCCAACTATTCGGAGGCAATCAGCCCCAGCATTTT. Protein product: CASSQLFGGNQPQHF.

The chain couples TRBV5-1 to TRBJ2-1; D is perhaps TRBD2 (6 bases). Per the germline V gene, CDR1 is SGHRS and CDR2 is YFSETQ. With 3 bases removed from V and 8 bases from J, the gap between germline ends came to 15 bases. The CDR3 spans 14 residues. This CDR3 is CASSSEGRNDEQFF. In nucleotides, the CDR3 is TGCGCCAGCAGCTCCGAGGGGAGGAACGATGAGCAGTTCTTC.

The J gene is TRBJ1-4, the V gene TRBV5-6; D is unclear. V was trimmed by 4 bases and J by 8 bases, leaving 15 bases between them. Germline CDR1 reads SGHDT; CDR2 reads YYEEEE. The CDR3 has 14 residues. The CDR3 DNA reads TGTGCCAGCAGCGTGTGGCCGCCGGTCGAAAAACTGTTTTTT. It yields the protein CASSVWPPVEKLFF.

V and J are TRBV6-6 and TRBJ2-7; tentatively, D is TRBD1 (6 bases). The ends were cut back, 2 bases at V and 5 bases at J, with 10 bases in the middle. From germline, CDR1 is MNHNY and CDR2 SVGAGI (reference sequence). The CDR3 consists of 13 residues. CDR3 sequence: CASSYQGRHEQYF. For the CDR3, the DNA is TGTGCCAGCAGTTACCAGGGGAGACACGAGCAGTACTTC.

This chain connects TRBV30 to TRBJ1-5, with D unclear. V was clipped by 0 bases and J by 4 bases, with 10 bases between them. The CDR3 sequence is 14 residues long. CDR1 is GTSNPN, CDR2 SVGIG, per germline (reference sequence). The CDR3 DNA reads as TGTGCCTGGAGTGTTATAGACAATAATCAGCCCCAGCATTTT. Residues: CAWSVIDNNQPQHF.